The 7 T cell receptor beta chains presented below share a single source sample, sequenced in a study of T cell repertoires in cytomegalovirus infection (dated by TCRdb to between 2017 and 2020). Sequencing used an Illumina HiSeq 1500. Clones were called with MiXCR by TCRdb after fastp trimmed the public reads at Q25, and only in-frame beta chains were retained. Every distinct CDR3 protein forms one entry, paired with its most common genes and DNA. The sample data list 150,000 to 200,000 distinct CDR3 sequences, and around 14% of these were observed just once. The top ten clones comprise roughly a quarter of the sample. Input material: PBMCs. The receptor source for this set is a human donor in good health (CMV status not recorded). Some clones in this sample may be carry-over from other donors' samples.

The table lists this clonotype with a few counts. The rearrangement links TRBV12-5 to TRBJ2-2, with TRBD2 as a possible D gene (5 bases). V was trimmed by 3 bases and J by 4 bases, leaving 9 bases between them. Looked up from germline, CDR1 is LGHNT and CDR2 is FRNRAP. The CDR3 is 14 residues long. The CDR3 region has the DNA TGTGCTAGTGGTTTAGGAGGAGTCACCGGGGAGCTGTTTTTT. Its translation is CASGLGGVTGELFF.

This clonotype has ten or more counts. A read error may be the cause here, since a much bigger clone is one base away. The rearrangement uses TRBV12-3 or TRBV12-4 and TRBJ1-4; TRBD1 matches at 11 bases. The CDR3 is made up of 14 amino acids. Unmatched junction bases numbered 3, after V lost 6 bases and J lost 6 bases. The CDR3 spells CASSPDRGHEKLFF. CDR3 sequence (DNA): TGTGCCAGCAGCCCGGACAGGGGGCATGAAAAACTGTTTTTT.

The J gene is TRBJ2-3, the V gene TRBV3-1; possible D gene TRBD1, 5 bases. V lost 0 bases to trimming and J lost 5 bases, with 9 bases between them. The CDR3 length is 14 residues. The V gene's germline CDR1 is LGHDT and CDR2 YNNKEL (reference sequence). The CDR3 nucleotides read TGTGCCAGCAGCCAAGATCCAGGGCAAGATACGCAGTATTTT. Translating it yields CASSQDPGQDTQYF.

The V and J genes are TRBV11-3 and TRBJ1-5; D is perhaps TRBD1 (5 bases). Trimming cost V 5 bases and J 2 bases, with 10 bases left between them. Germline CDR1 reads SGHNT; CDR2 reads YENEEA. The CDR3 sequence is 14 residues long. As DNA, the CDR3 is TGTGCCAGCAGCCAATCGGGACGCAATCAGCCCCAGCATTTT. Protein product: CASSQSGRNQPQHF.

This clonotype was seen a few times. J is TRBJ2-2 and V is TRBV28; 8 nucleotides agree with TRBD1. The V gene end was trimmed by 4 bases and the J gene end by 5 bases; junction bases not matched to a gene: 6. This CDR3 comprises 15 residues. Germline CDR1 reads MDHEN; CDR2 reads SYDVKM. The CDR3 protein is CASSSQGAGTGELFF. CDR3 nucleotide sequence: TGTGCCAGCAGTTCTCAGGGGGCGGGAACCGGGGAGCTGTTTTTT.

The chain has TRBV29-1 and TRBJ2-1; D perhaps matches TRBD1 (6 bases). V lost 7 bases and J lost 1, with 11 bases in between. The CDR3 covers 13 residues. Germline CDR1 SQVTM, CDR2 ANQGSEA. CDR3 nucleotide sequence: TGCAGCGCCGAGGGGGTGTCCTACAATGAGCAGTTCTTC. Translating it yields CSAEGVSYNEQFF.

The gene calls are TRBV6-2 or TRBV6-3 and TRBJ2-7, with TRBD2 matching over 7 bases. In germline, CDR1 is MNHEY, CDR2 SVGEGT. The J segment lost 7 bases and the V segment lost 6 bases, leaving 9 bases of the junction unmatched. This CDR3 spans 13 amino acids. In DNA form, the CDR3 reads TGTGCCAGCAGAAGAGGGAGGGCCGGGGAGCAGTACTTC. Translating gives CASRRGRAGEQYF.